Shown below are 25 T cell receptor beta chains from a single sample sequenced in a study of glioma-infiltrating T cells. Amplification of TCR alpha and beta CDR3 regions from RNA used iRepertoire nested multiplex PCR. TCRdb recomputed calls from the multiplex PCR reads with MiXCR, one row per CDR3 protein. The table lists about 190,000 distinct CDR3 sequences, 32% of them singletons, with roughly a fifth in the top ten. Sequenced input: glioma tissue, nonneoplastic brain tissue, or PBMCs (not recorded which). The receptors shown here come from a human donor with low-grade glioma or glioblastoma, undergoing nonglioma brain surgery, or in good health (not recorded which).

This chain connects TRBV29-1 to TRBJ2-7, with D hard to call. CDR1 is SQVTM, CDR2 ANQGSEA, per germline. Trimming removed 4 bases at V and 6 bases at J, with 16 bases between. The CDR3 consists of 13 residues. The CDR3 is CSVGDGFLSEQYF. CDR3 nucleotide sequence: TGCAGCGTTGGCGACGGGTTTCTGAGCGAGCAGTACTTC.

This clonotype was recorded many times. The CDR3 reads CASSQGNQETQYF. The CDR3 nucleotides read TGTGCCAGCAGCCAAGGGAATCAAGAGACCCAGTACTTC. V gene TRBV3-1 combines with J gene TRBJ2-5; D unclear. Germline V CDR1 and CDR2: LGHDT, YNNKEL (reference sequence). V was clipped by 1 base and J by 2 bases, with 5 bases between them. The CDR3 sequence is 13 residues long.

The J gene is TRBJ2-1, the V gene TRBV5-5; TRBD2 aligns across 14 bases. The CDR3 length is 17 residues. In germline, CDR1 is SGHKS, CDR2 YYEKEE (reference sequence). With V trimmed by 0 bases and J by 5 bases, 4 bases remained unmatched. The CDR3 spells CASSLGTSGRRHNEQFF. DNA of the CDR3: TGTGCCAGCAGCTTGGGGACTAGCGGGAGGAGACACAATGAGCAGTTCTTC.

Note on this clonotype: The germline gene is not matched at one end of the junction; a read error may be the cause. The rearrangement uses TRBV7-2 and TRBJ1-2, with D perhaps matching TRBD1 (5 bases). Germline assignment: CDR1 SGHTA and CDR2 FQGNSA. The CDR3 length is 16 residues. CDR3 bases: TGTGCCAGCAGCTTAGTGGGTGGGGCAGGGCTCCCCGGCTACAACTTC. This gives the protein CASSLVGGAGLPGYNF.

On this clonotype itself: In this CDR3 the conserved last residue, phenylalanine or tryptophan, is missing, so a read error is likely. The CDR3 nucleotides are TGCGCCAGCAGCCAAGACGGGGCGGGAGGGGAGACCCAGTACCTC. This translates into CASSQDGAGGETQYL. The chain has TRBV4-1 and TRBJ2-5, with 9 bases fitting TRBD2. J was trimmed by 5 bases and V by 0 bases; bases with no gene match: 4. Germline V gene lookup returns CDR1 MGHRA and CDR2 YSYEKL. The CDR3 spans 15 residues.

This clonotype was counted only a few times. The CDR3 is CASSLGGWAGFNEQFF. CDR3 DNA sequence: TGTGCCAGCAGCTTAGGTGGTTGGGCAGGGTTCAATGAGCAGTTCTTC. This sequence joins TRBV11-2 and TRBJ2-1, with a possible D match to TRBD1 (5 bases). The length of the CDR3 is 16 residues. In germline, CDR1 is SGHAT, CDR2 FQNNGV. The V and J ends lost 1 base and 6 bases respectively, with 16 bases between them.

The chain combines TRBV3-1 with TRBJ2-3, with 8 bases matching TRBD1. V shed 2 bases and J 0 bases; nucleotides not matched to a gene: 16. The CDR3 length is 20 residues. Looked up from germline, CDR1 is LGHDT and CDR2 is YNNKEL (reference sequence). The CDR3 reads CASSQFLGTGYTLSTDTQYF. The CDR3 DNA reads as TGTGCCAGCAGCCAATTTCTCGGGACAGGCTACACTTTGAGCACAGATACGCAGTATTTT.

This clonotype was seen ten or more times. J is TRBJ2-3 and V is TRBV3-1; 7 bases align to TRBD2. Per germline, CDR1 LGHDT and CDR2 YNNKEL (reference sequence). The V segment lost 0 bases and the J segment 1 base; nucleotides outside the gene matches: 4. The CDR3 loop spans 16 amino acids. CDR3 sequence: CASSQERLAGTDTQYF. As DNA, the CDR3 is TGTGCCAGCAGCCAAGAGAGGCTAGCGGGCACAGATACGCAGTATTTT.

This chain links TRBV5-1 with TRBJ2-1; TRBD2 matches at 13 bases. The CDR3 is 18 residues long. Germline loops: CDR1 SGHRS, CDR2 YFSETQ. V gave up 2 bases and J gave up 5 bases; unmatched junction bases: 10. CDR3 in amino acids: CASSFRLAGGARHNEQFF. CDR3 coding DNA: TGCGCCAGCAGCTTTAGACTAGCGGGAGGCGCCCGCCACAATGAGCAGTTCTTC.

This clonotype was counted ten times or more. The J gene is TRBJ2-1, the V gene TRBV7-9; D uncertain. V lost 0 bases and J 7 bases, leaving 4 bases between the germline ends. The CDR3 runs 12 residues. Per the germline V gene, CDR1 is SEHNR and CDR2 is FQNEAQ (reference sequence). This CDR3 is CASSLAQNEQFF. Here the CDR3 DNA reads TGTGCCAGCAGCTTAGCTCAGAATGAGCAGTTCTTC.

The J gene is TRBJ2-3, the V gene TRBV6-5; D is ambiguous. Trimming took off 10 bases at V and 5 bases at J, with 16 bases between the two ends. Germline V gives CDR1 MNHEY, CDR2 SVGAGI. This CDR3 has 13 residues. The CDR3 sequence is CATEDVRKDTQYF. The CDR3 DNA reads TGTGCCACCGAGGATGTGCGCAAAGATACGCAGTATTTT.

This clonotype has ten or more counts. The chain recombines TRBV3-1 with TRBJ2-3; the D is unclear. Germline V gives CDR1 LGHDT, CDR2 YNNKEL (reference sequence). The CDR3 loop spans 13 amino acids. The V gene lost 3 bases and the J gene lost 1 base, with 5 bases spanning the gap. Here the CDR3 reads CASSQKGTDTQYF. The DNA for the CDR3 is TGTGCCAGCAGCCAGAAAGGCACAGATACGCAGTATTTT.

This clonotype was detected ten times or more. This chain uses TRBV29-1 with TRBJ2-5; D ambiguous. The V gene lost 2 bases and the J gene lost 0 bases, with 4 bases spanning the gap. Per the germline V gene, CDR1 is SQVTM and CDR2 is ANQGSEA. The length of the CDR3 is 12 residues. The CDR3 DNA reads as TGCAGCGTTGAAACTAACCAAGAGACCCAGTACTTC. It specifies CSVETNQETQYF. The full variable domain, with the rest looked up from reference TRBV29-1 and TRBJ2-5, is SAVISQKPSRDICQRGTSLTIQCQVDSQVTMMFWYRQQPGQSLTLIATANQGSEATYESGFVIDKFPISRPNLTFSTLTVSNMSPEDSSIYLCSVETNQETQYFGPGTRLLVL.

This clonotype was seen at least ten times. The chain is built from TRBV2 and TRBJ1-5; D may be TRBD1 (6 bases). This CDR3 has 15 residues. Germline CDR1 is SNHLY and CDR2 is FYNNEI. V lost 7 bases, J lost 3 bases, and 16 bases lay in between. CDR3: CASNGGQGYNQPQHF. DNA for the CDR3: TGTGCCAGCAACGGGGGTCAGGGGTACAATCAGCCCCAGCATTTT. The whole variable domain, filled in from reference TRBV2 and TRBJ1-5, reads EPEVTQTPSHQVTQMGQEVILRCVPISNHLYFYWYRQILGQKVEFLVSFYNNEISEKSEIFDDQFSVERPDGSNFTLKIRSTKLEDSAMYFCASNGGQGYNQPQHFGDGTRLSIL.

This rearrangement joins TRBV28 to TRBJ1-6; D unclear. The CDR3 length is 11 residues. Per germline, CDR1 MDHEN and CDR2 SYDVKM. V lost 3 bases and J lost 16, with 10 bases in between. CDR3 protein: CASSLNSRLHF. The CDR3 coding sequence is TGTGCCAGCAGTTTGAATTCACGGCTCCACTTT.

This clonotype came up many times. This chain links TRBV10-3 with TRBJ2-7; TRBD2 matches at 9 bases. Trimming took 2 bases from V and 2 from J; bases not matched to a gene: 4. Germline V CDR1 and CDR2: ENHRY, SYGVKD. The CDR3 is 15 amino acids. The CDR3 nucleotides are TGTGCCATCAGTGAGCTGACTAGCGGAGCCTACGAGCAGTACTTC. As protein: CAISELTSGAYEQYF.

Turning to this clonotype: Being one base from a much bigger clone, this may be a read error. The J gene is TRBJ1-6, the V gene TRBV20-1, with TRBD1 as a possible D gene (5 bases). CDR3 length: 12 residues. The germline V gene has CDR1 DFQATT and CDR2 SNEGSKA (reference sequence). The CDR3 protein is CSAGGGDSPIHF. The CDR3 DNA follows: TGCAGTGCTGGGGGGGGGGATTCACCCATCCACTTT.

On this clonotype: Since a much larger clone is just one base distant, this may be a read error. This CDR3 is missing its conserved last phenylalanine or tryptophan, likely due to a read error. This rearrangement joins TRBV4-1 to TRBJ2-1; 12 bases are shared with TRBD2. There are 15 residues in the CDR3. Trimming cost V 5 bases and J 10 bases; bases outside gene matches: 9. The germline V gene encodes CDR1 MGHRA and CDR2 YSYEKL. The CDR3 spells CASSSLTSGRWEQFL. The CDR3 DNA sequence: TGCGCCAGCAGCTCTTTGACTAGCGGGAGATGGGAGCAGTTCCTC.

This clonotype occurred once. Since a much larger clone is just one base distant, this may be a read error. The CDR3 reads CAISDWGRDEPQHF. The CDR3 DNA is TGTGCCATCAGTGATTGGGGCAGGGATGAGCCCCAGCATTTT. The rearrangement joins TRBV10-3 to TRBJ1-5; tentative D call: TRBD1 (5 bases). This CDR3 is 14 amino acids long. Germline lookup yields CDR1 ENHRY and CDR2 SYGVKD. V lost 3 bases to trimming and J lost 8 bases, with 14 bases between them.

The chain employs TRBV11-1 and TRBJ2-6, with 10 bases fitting TRBD1. CDR3 length: 17 amino acids. Germline V gives CDR1 SGHAT, CDR2 FQDESV (reference sequence). V dropped 5 bases and J dropped 3; count of bases not matched to a gene: 7. The CDR3 loop reads CASSVRDRGGGANVLTF. The CDR3 DNA reads TGTGCCAGCAGCGTCCGGGACAGGGGCGGTGGGGCCAACGTCCTGACTTTC.

The chain carries TRBV3-1 and TRBJ2-1; no clear D gene. Germline loops: CDR1 LGHDT, CDR2 YNNKEL (reference sequence). This CDR3 region has 19 residues. V was clipped by 3 bases and J by 1 base, with 22 bases between them. This CDR3 is CASSQSPPPLSLSYNEQFF. In DNA, the CDR3 is TGTGCCAGCAGCCAGAGCCCCCCCCCTCTTTCGCTTTCCTACAATGAGCAGTTCTTC.

This clonotype has a count of ten or more. The genes are TRBV24-1 and TRBJ2-3; D is possibly TRBD2 (5 bases). Trimming took 4 bases from V and 0 from J, leaving 16 bases between them. This CDR3 comprises 17 residues. CDR1 KGHDR and CDR2 SFDVKD come from the germline V gene. The CDR3 sequence: CATSDNSGISSTDTQYF. As DNA, the CDR3 is TGTGCCACCAGTGACAATTCCGGGATCTCTAGCACAGATACGCAGTATTTT.

About this clonotype itself: Given a much more abundant clone one base away, this may be a read error. The chain employs TRBV18 and TRBJ1-3; D gene ambiguous. V dropped 11 bases and J dropped 3 bases, with 8 bases sitting between them. CDR1 KGHSH and CDR2 LQKENI come from the germline V gene. This CDR3 region has 11 residues. The CDR3 loop reads CAVRLGNTIYF. Here the CDR3 DNA reads TGTGCCGTCAGGCTTGGAAACACCATATATTTT.

The sample holds many counts of this clonotype. The V call is TRBV19, the J call TRBJ1-5; TRBD1 aligns across 9 bases. This CDR3 region has 13 residues. Per germline, CDR1 LNHDA and CDR2 SQIVND (reference sequence). With 7 bases clipped from V and 6 bases from J, the junction kept 4 bases outside the gene matches. CDR3 bases: TGTGCCAGTATACAGGGGGCAGGTCAGCCCCAGCATTTT. It yields the protein CASIQGAGQPQHF.

This clonotype has at least ten counts. V usage is TRBV6-2 or TRBV6-3 and J usage is TRBJ2-3; 12 bases map to TRBD2. The CDR3 covers 17 residues. Germline trimming cut 0 bases from V and 1 base from J; bases unmatched to any gene: 2. From germline, CDR1 is MNHEY and CDR2 SVGEGT. The CDR3 DNA reads TGTGCCAGCAGTTACTCGACTAGCGGGAGCGGCACAGATACGCAGTATTTT. Translated: CASSYSTSGSGTDTQYF.